This T cell receptor (beta chain) was recovered during a study of OX40 agonist ivuxolimab in advanced cancers. V lost 2 bases to trimming and J lost 5 bases; unmatched junction nucleotides: 5. Germline V gene lookup returns CDR1 SEHNR and CDR2 FQNEAQ (reference sequence). The CDR3 totals 16 residues. The repertoire was sequenced with immunoSEQ multiplex PCR; TCRdb's copy has only in-frame clones and lacks some. The data contain 29,000 or so clones, approximately 91% of them singletons. This chain links TRBV7-9 with TRBJ2-3; 12 nucleotides agree with TRBD2. The TCR originated in an adult with an advanced solid tumor such as melanoma, head and neck, liver or kidney cancer. The specimen comprised CD4+ or CD8+ T cells sorted from blood, sampled in a trial of the OX40 agonist ivuxolimab. In nucleotides, the CDR3 is TGTGCCAGCAGCTTATTCCTAGCGGGAGGGCTAGATACGCAGTATTTT. Amino acids: CASSLFLAGGLDTQYF.